This TCR beta chain was found in a study of early T cells in non-severe SARS-CoV-2 infection. Study at large: Sequenced bulk RNA came from whole blood that was unsorted, and chains were unpaired. Overall study results and limits: VDJdb matches were skewed toward anti-spike CD8 T cell responses.

Individual cDNA molecules each received unique molecular identifiers attached to them. TCRdb re-called the 5' RACE reads through MiXCR, storing one row per CDR3 protein. The table includes tens of thousands of distinct CDR3 sequences, around 16% detected once. This clonotype has more than one count but fewer than ten. Its antigen is as yet unknown. Germline V lookup: CDR1 DFQATT, CDR2 SNEGSKA (reference sequence). V was cut by 3 bases and J by 0 bases, with 3 bases left in between. The CDR3 totals 12 residues. V gene TRBV20-1 combines with J gene TRBJ2-1; D ambiguous. Sample: whole blood, taken at baseline. This clonotype was sampled from an adult who was a healthcare worker with PCR-confirmed SARS-CoV-2 infection or an uninfected control (not recorded which). CDR3 sequence (DNA): TGCAGTGCTAGCGGCTCCTACAATGAGCAGTTCTTC. Translating it yields CSASGSYNEQFF.